This T cell receptor beta chain was recorded in a study of blood T cell repertoires in COVID-19. Trimming left V 3 bases short and J 1 base short, with 16 bases between. Germline-derived CDR1 and CDR2 are MNHNS and SASEGT. The CDR3 is made up of 17 amino acids. Method: immunoSEQ multiplex PCR; TCRdb's copy keeps in-frame clones and lacks some. The repertoire holds about 300,000 clones, around 92% seen once, with around 6.6% in the top ten. This clone was recorded once. The chain carries TRBV6-1 and TRBJ1-3; a possible D gene is TRBD1 (5 bases). This clonotype was obtained from a young man who had recovered from COVID-19. Sequenced sample: peripheral blood. CDR3 protein: CASSEQGGFGSGNTIYF. CDR3 bases: TGTGCCAGCAGTGAGCAGGGAGGGTTCGGGTCTGGAAACACCATATATTTT.